This T cell receptor beta chain was captured by sequencing in a study of TIL therapy for anti-PD-1-resistant metastatic lung cancer. Overall study: Tumor harvest preceded PD-1/PD-L1 blockade, followed by nivolumab treatment. Most patients had lung adenocarcinoma. Notes on the study in general: Infused TIL clonotypes partially replaced the baseline blood repertoire, then decayed over months.

Time point given: pre-treatment sample, taken before nivolumab and TIL therapy. The length of the CDR3 is 13 residues. Germline assignment: CDR1 MNHNS and CDR2 SASEGT. V lost 10 bases and J lost 2; bases outside the gene matches: 6. Sequencing used immunoSEQ v3. Sequenced by immunoSEQ multiplex PCR; TCRdb stores in-frame clones only, minus some. The data contain 60,000 or so clones, roughly two thirds of them singletons. Note on this clone: Its target is not known.

This clonotype was sampled from a person aged 25 to 80 with non-small cell lung cancer. The sample consisted of blood, taken at baseline. The chain carries TRBV6-1 and TRBJ1-1; 8 nucleotides match TRBD1. The CDR3 bases are TGTGCCATTACAGACAGGGGCAACACTGAAGCTTTCTTT. Translating it yields CAITDRGNTEAFF.